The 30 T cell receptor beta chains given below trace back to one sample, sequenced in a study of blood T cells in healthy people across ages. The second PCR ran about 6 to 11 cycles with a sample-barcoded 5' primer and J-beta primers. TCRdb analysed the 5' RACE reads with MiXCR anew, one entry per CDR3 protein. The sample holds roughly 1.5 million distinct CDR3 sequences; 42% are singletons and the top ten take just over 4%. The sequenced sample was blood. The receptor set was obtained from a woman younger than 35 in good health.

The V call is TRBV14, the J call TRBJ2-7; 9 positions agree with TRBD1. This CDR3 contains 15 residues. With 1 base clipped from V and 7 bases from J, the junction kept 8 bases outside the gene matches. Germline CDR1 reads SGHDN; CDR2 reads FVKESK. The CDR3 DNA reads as TGTGCCAGCAGCCAAGGGGACAGGGTTCGTGATGAGCAGTACTTC. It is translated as CASSQGDRVRDEQYF.

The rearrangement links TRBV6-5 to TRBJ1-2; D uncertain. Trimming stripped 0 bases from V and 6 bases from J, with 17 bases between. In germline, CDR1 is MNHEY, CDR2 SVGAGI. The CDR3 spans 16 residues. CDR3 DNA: TGTGCCAGCAGTTACTCGACATGGGTTGTCTCCGATGGCTACACCTTC. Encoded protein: CASSYSTWVVSDGYTF.

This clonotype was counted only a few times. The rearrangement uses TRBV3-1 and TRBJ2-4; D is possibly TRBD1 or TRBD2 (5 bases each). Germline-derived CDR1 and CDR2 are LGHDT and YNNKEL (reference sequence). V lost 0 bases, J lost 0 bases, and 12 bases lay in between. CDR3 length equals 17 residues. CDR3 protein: CASSQEPGPLAKNIQYF. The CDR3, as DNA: TGTGCCAGCAGCCAAGAGCCGGGACCTCTAGCCAAAAACATTCAGTACTTC.

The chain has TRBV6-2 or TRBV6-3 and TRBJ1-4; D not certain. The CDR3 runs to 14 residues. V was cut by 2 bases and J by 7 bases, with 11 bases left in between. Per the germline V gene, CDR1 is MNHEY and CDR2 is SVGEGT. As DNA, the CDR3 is TGTGCCAGCAGTTACCCAGGAAGGACTGAAAAACTGTTTTTT. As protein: CASSYPGRTEKLFF.

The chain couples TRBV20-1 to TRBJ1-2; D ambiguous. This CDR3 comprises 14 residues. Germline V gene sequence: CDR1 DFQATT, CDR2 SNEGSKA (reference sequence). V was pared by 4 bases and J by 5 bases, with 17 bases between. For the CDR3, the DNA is TGCAGTGCTATCGTGCGCTGGGGAGGGTATGGCTACACCTTC. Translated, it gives CSAIVRWGGYGYTF.

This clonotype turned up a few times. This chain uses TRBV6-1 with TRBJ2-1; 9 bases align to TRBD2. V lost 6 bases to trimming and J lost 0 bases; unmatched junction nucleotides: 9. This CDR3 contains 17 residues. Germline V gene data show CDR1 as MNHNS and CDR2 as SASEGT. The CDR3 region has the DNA TGTGCCAGCAGCCGGAACCCTAGCGGGATCTCCTACAATGAGCAGTTCTTC. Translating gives CASSRNPSGISYNEQFF.

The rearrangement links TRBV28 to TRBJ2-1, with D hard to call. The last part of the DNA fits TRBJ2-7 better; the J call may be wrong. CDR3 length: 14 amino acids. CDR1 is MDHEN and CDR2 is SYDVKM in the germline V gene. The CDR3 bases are TGTGCCAGCAGCCCAACCAGCCTAGACAATGAGCAGTACTTC. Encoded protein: CASSPTSLDNEQYF.

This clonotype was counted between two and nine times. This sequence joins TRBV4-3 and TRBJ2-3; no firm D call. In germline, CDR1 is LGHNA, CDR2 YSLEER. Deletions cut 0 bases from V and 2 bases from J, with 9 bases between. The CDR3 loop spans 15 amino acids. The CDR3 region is CASSQDEDTTDTQYF. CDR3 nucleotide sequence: TGCGCCAGCAGCCAAGATGAAGATACCACAGATACGCAGTATTTT.

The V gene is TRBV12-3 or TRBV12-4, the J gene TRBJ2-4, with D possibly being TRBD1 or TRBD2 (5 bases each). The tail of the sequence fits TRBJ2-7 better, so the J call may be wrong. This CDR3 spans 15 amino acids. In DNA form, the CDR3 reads TGTGCCAGCAGTCTGGCAGGGACCGTTGGGGGCGAGCAGTACTTC. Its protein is CASSLAGTVGGEQYF.

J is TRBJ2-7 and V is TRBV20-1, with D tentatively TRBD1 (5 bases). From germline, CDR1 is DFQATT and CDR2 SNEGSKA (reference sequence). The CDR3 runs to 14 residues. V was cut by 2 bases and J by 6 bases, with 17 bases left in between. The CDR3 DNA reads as TGCAGTGCTAGAACCCGACAGAGATGGAGCGAGCAGTACTTC. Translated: CSARTRQRWSEQYF.

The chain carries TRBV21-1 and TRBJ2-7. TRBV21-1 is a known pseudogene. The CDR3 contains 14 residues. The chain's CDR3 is CASSKKRPSYEQYF. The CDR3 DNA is TGTGCCAGCAGCAAAAAGCGACCCTCCTACGAGCAGTACTTC.

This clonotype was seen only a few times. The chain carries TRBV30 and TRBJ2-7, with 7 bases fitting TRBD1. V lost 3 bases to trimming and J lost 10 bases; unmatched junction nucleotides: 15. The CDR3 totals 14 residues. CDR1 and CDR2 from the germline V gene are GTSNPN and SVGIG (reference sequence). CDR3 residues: CAWRLQGLPTSQYF. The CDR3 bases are TGTGCCTGGAGGCTACAGGGGTTACCTACGAGTCAGTACTTC.

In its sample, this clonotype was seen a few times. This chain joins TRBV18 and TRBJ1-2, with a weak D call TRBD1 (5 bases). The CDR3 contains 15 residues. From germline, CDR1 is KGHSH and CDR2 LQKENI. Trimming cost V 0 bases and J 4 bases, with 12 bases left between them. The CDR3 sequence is CASSPPKGLGYGYTF. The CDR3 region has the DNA TGTGCCAGCTCACCACCGAAGGGGCTCGGCTATGGCTACACCTTC.

The CDR3 spells CASSIAQNNEQFF. Written as DNA, the CDR3 is TGTGCCAGTAGTATCGCACAGAACAATGAGCAGTTCTTC. V usage is TRBV19 and J usage is TRBJ2-1, with D unresolved. CDR1 and CDR2 from the germline V gene are LNHDA and SQIVND (reference sequence). V lost 3 bases to trimming and J lost 5 bases, with 8 bases between them. The CDR3 sequence is 13 residues long.

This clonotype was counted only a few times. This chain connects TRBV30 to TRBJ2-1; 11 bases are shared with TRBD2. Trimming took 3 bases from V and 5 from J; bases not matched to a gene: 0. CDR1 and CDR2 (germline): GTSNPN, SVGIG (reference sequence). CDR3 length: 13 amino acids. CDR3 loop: CAWRGLADNEQFF. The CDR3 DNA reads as TGTGCCTGGAGGGGACTAGCGGACAATGAGCAGTTCTTC.

The CDR3 spells CSARVVAGGYTF. CDR3 nucleotide sequence: TGCAGTGCTAGAGTCGTGGCCGGGGGCTACACCTTC. This chain joins TRBV20-1 and TRBJ1-2; D is ambiguous. Germline CDR1 is DFQATT and CDR2 is SNEGSKA (reference sequence). The germline V and J ends were trimmed by 1 base and 8 bases, with 11 bases remaining between them. This CDR3 has 12 amino acids.

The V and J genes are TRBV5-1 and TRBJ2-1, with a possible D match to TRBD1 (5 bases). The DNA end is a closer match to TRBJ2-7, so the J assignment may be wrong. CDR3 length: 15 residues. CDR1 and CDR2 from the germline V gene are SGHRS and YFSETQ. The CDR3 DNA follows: TGCGCCAGCAGCTTGGGGTGGGGCTCCTACAATGAGCAGTACTTC. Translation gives CASSLGWGSYNEQYF.

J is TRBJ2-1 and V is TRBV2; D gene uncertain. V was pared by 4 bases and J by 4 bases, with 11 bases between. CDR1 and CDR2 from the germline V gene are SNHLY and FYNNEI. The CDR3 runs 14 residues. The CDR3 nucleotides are TGTGCCAGCAGTGGAGTGAGTACGTACAATGAGCAGTTCTTC. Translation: CASSGVSTYNEQFF.

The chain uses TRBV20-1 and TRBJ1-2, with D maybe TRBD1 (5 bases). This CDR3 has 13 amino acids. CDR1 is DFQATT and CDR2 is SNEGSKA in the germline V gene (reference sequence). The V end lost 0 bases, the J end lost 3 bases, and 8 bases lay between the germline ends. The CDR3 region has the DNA TGCAGTGCTAGAGAGGGGCAGGACTATGGCTACACCTTC. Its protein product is CSAREGQDYGYTF.

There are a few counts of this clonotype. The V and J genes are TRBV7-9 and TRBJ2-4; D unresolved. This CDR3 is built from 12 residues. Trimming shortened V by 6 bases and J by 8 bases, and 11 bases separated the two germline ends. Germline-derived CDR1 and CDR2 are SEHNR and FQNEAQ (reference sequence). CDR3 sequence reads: CASSDAVDIQYF. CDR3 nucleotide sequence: TGTGCCAGCAGTGACGCAGTAGACATTCAGTACTTC.

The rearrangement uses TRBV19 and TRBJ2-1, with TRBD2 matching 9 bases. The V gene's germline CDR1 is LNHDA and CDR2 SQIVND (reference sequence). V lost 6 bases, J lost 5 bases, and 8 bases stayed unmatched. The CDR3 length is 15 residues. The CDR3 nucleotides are TGTGCCAGTAGCATGAGTCTAGCGGGGAACAATGAGCAGTTCTTC. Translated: CASSMSLAGNNEQFF.

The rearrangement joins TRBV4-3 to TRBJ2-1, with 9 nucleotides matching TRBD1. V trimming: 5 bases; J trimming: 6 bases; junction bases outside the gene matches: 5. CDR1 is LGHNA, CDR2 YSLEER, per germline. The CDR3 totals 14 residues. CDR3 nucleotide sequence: TGCGCCAGCAGCGCTCACAGGGGGCCCAATGAGCAGTTCTTC. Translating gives CASSAHRGPNEQFF.

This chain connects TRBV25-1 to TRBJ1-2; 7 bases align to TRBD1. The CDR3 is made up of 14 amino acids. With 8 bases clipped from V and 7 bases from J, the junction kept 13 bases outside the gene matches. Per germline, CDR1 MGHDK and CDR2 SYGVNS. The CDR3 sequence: CASEDSGGASGYTF. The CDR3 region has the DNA TGTGCCAGCGAGGACTCAGGGGGAGCAAGTGGCTACACCTTC.

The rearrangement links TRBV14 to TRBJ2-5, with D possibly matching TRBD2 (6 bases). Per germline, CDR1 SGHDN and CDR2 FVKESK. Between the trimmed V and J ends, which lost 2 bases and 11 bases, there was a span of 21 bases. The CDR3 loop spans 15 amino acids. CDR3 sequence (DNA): TGTGCCAGCAGCCAAAAGCGCGGGGCTAGTGCTGAGCAGTACTTC. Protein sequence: CASSQKRGASAEQYF.

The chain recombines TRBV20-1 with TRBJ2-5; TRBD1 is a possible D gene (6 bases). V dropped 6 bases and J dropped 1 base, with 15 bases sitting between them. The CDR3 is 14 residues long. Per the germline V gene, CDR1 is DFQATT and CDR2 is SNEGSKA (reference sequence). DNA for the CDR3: TGCAGTGCCCCTATGGGCAGGGGCCAAGAGACCCAGTACTTC. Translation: CSAPMGRGQETQYF.

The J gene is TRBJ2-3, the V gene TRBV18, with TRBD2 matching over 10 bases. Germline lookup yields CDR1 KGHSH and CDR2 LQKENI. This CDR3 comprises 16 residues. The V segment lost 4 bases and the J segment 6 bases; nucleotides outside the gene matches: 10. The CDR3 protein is CASSLFELAGSDTQYF. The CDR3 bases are TGTGCCAGCTCACTGTTTGAACTAGCGGGATCGGATACGCAGTATTTT.

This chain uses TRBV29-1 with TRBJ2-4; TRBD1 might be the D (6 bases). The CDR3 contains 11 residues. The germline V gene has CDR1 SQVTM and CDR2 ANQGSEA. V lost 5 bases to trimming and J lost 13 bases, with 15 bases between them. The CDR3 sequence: CSVSWGQVQYF. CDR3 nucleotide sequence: TGCAGCGTTTCCTGGGGGCAGGTGCAGTACTTC.

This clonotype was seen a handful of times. In DNA, the CDR3 is TGTGCCAGCAGCCCGGGGGAGCTGGGTCCGCAGTATTTT. Translated, it gives CASSPGELGPQYF. The chain has TRBV7-8 and TRBJ2-3, with D possibly TRBD2 on 6 matching bases. This CDR3 is 13 amino acids long. Germline V gives CDR1 SGHVS, CDR2 FQNEAQ. Deletions cut 5 bases from V and 10 bases from J, with 16 bases between.

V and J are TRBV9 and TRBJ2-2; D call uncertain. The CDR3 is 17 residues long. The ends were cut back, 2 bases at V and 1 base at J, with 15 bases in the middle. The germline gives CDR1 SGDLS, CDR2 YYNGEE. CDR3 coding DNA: TGTGCCAGCAGCGTTTGGGTTACGACGGTGAACACCGGGGAGCTGTTTTTT. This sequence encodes CASSVWVTTVNTGELFF.

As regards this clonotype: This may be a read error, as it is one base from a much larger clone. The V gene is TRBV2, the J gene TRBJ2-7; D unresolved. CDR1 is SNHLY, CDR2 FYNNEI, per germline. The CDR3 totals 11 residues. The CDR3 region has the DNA TGTGCCAGCTGTGACACCTACGAGCAGTACTTC. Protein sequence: CASCDTYEQYF.